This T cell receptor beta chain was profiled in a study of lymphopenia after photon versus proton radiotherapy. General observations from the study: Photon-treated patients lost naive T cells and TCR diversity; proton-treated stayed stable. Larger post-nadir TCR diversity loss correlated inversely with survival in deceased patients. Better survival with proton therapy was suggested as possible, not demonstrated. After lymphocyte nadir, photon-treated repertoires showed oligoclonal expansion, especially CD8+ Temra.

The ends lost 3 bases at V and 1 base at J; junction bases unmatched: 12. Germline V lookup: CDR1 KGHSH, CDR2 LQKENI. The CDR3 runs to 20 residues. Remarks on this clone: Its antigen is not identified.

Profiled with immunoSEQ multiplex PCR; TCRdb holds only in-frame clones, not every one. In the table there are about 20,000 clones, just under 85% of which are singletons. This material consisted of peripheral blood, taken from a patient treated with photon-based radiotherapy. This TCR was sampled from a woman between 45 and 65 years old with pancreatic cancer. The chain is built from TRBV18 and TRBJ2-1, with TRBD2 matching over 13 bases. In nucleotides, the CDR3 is TGTGCCAGCTCACCTACACCGGGACTAGCGGGACATTTTTCCTACAATGAGCAGTTCTTC. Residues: CASSPTPGLAGHFSYNEQFF.